This TCR beta chain was observed in a study of T cell responses to AZD1222 COVID-19 vaccine. The germline V and J ends were trimmed by 6 bases and 4 bases, with 9 bases remaining between them. CDR3 length equals 12 residues. The protocol was immunoSEQ multiplex PCR, while the TCRdb copy is restricted to in-frame clones and leaves out a portion. This sample has 70,000 to 95,000 clones; about nine tenths occur once, and the top ten carry 9.5% to 13%. The origin of this receptor is an adult who received the AZD1222 COVID-19 vaccine. This specimen was peripheral blood, taken 28 days after the second AZD1222 dose. The genes are TRBV12-3 or TRBV12-4 and TRBJ1-2; D unclear. CDR3 loop: CASSLWTYGYTF. DNA of the CDR3: TGTGCCAGCAGCCTCTGGACCTATGGCTACACCTTC.